This T cell receptor beta chain was documented in a study of T cell responses to AZD1222 COVID-19 vaccine (dated by TCRdb to about 2021). Study-level background: TCR sequencing covered about 230 trial participants: 200 to 220 given two doses of AZD1222 and approximately 26 given two doses of MenACWY control vaccine. Enrollment into the trials was organized by age into subgroups of 18-55, 56-69 and 70-plus years, and those subgroups contained around 150, 28 and 57 TCR-sequenced participants, respectively.

Via the germline V gene, CDR1 is SGHRS and CDR2 YFSETQ. Germline trimming amounts to 0 bases on V and 6 bases on J, with 5 as the count of junction bases outside the gene matches. From its cysteine to its phenylalanine, the CDR3 spans 15 amino acids. Of the read, only the CDR3 DNA is kept; its 45 bases are in frame from base 1. General study outcomes and caveats: Reportedly, almost half of the unique spike-specific TCRs recognized epitopes lying outside the regions that are mutated in the B.1.351 and B.1.1.7 variants. Participants were mostly white British and included more females than males, and it was suggested by the authors that clonal diversity may have been underestimated. Because no samples from the day 14 peak response were available, repertoires could be characterized only after the peak T cell response. In the small 56-69-year group, the increase in depth fell short of significance, most likely because of low power. CD4 TCRs associated with the vaccine covered the entire spike protein, and the dominant responses were in regions 160-218 and 743-854. Conclusions about previously exposed vaccinees were limited because only a handful of AZD1222 recipients were SARS-CoV-2 seropositive at baseline. Spike-specific TCR breadth and depth rose significantly after two AZD1222 doses compared with day 0 and with MenACWY recipients.

In regard to this clone: The clone's antigen remains unknown. No much larger clonotype is one base removed from it; base qualities were not supplied.

The CDR3 regions of human TCRbeta chains were analyzed by immunosequencing. Concerning the study's data processing: Repertoire TCRs were matched against a reference library of SARS-CoV-2-specific TCRs generated with the MIRA antigen-specificity platform. Breadth was defined as the fraction of unique TCRs that were SARS-CoV-2-associated, and depth was defined as the fraction of total T cells that were SARS-CoV-2-associated. Using the MIRA data, each spike-specific TCR was assigned both to the spike region to which the TCR was reactive and to a CD4 or CD8 class. Log10-transformed breadth and depth values were compared by one-way ANOVA with Sidak's multiple comparisons tests. TCRdb took this table from immuneACCESS and kept in-frame rearrangements with V and J called. Such tables lack part of the clones; where checked against another copy, unresolved V genes explain under half of the gap, and the rest is unexplained. The V and J calls and clone size come from that table; D and trimming were worked out from the DNA. Across this sample there are over 110,000 clones, with roughly nine tenths seen only once. Of the sample, about 9.4% falls within the top ten clones.

This sample's time point label indicates: about 28 days (+/-7) after the second vaccine dose. AZD1222 recipients given second doses at about 4 weeks or at about 12 weeks were pooled, since spike-specific TCR depth and breadth were not found to differ between the two schedules. Samples from vaccinated people were obtained from the UK trials COV001 and COV002, which included a single-blind randomized controlled phase 2/3 trial of AZD1222 (ChAdOx1 nCoV-19) in healthy adults. For TCRbeta chain sequencing, PBMC samples from trial participants were taken at day 0 and at day 28 after the second dose. The sequences come from peripheral blood, collected 28 days after the second AZD1222 dose. This receptor was taken from an adult who received the AZD1222 COVID-19 vaccine. The sequence links TRBV5-1 to TRBJ1-5; 8 bases in between match TRBD1. The sequence in DNA is TGCGCCAGCAGCTTGGGGGGACAGGCTACTCAGCCCCAGCATTTT. Its coded protein is CASSLGGQATQPQHF.